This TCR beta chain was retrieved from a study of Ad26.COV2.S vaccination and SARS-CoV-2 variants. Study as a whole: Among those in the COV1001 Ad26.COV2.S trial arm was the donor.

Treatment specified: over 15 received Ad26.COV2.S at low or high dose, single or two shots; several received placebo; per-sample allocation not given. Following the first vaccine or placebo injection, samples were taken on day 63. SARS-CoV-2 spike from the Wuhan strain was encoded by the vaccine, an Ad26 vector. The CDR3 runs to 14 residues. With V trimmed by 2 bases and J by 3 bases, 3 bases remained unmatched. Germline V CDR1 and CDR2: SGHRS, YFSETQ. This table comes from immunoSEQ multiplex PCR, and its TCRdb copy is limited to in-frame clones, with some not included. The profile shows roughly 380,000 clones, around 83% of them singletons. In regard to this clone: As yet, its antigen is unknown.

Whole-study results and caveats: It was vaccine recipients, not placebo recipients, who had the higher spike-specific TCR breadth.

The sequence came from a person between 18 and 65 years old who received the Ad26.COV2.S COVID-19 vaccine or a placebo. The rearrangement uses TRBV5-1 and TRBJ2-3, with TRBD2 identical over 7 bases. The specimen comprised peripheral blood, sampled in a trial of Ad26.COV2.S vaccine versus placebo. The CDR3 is CASSFSGLTDTQYF. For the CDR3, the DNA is TGCGCCAGCAGCTTTAGCGGGCTAACAGATACGCAGTATTTT.